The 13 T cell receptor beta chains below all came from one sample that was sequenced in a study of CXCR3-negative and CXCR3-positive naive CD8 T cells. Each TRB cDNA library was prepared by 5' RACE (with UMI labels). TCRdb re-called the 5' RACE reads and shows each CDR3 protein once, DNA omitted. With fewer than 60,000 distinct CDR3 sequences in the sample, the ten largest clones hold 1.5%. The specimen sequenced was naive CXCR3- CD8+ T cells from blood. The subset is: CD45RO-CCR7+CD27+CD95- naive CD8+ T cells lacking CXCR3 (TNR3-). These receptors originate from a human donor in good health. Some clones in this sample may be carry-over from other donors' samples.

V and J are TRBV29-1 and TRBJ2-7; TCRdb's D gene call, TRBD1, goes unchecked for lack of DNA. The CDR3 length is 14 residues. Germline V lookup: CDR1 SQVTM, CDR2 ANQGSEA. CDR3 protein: CSVGTRPKPYEQYF.

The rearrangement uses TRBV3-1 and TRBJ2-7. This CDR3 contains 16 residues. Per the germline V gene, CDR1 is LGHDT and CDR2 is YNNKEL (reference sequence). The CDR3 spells CASSQALRGLNYEQYF.

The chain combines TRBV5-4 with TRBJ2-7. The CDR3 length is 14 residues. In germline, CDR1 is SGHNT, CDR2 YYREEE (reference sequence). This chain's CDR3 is CASSLYTSSYEQYF.

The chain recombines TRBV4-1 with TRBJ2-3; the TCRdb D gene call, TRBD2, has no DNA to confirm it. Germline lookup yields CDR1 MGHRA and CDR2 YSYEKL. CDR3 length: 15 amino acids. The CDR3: CASSQDASGADTQYF.

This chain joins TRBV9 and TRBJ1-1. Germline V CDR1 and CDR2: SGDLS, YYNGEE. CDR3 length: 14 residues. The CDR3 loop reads CASSSGGSNTEAFF. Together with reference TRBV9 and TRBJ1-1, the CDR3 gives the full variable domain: DSGVTQTPKHLITATGQRVTLRCSPRSGDLSVYWYQQSLDQGLQFLIQYYNGEERAKGNILERFSAQQFPDLHSELNLSSLELGDSALYFCASSSGGSNTEAFFGQGTRLTVV.

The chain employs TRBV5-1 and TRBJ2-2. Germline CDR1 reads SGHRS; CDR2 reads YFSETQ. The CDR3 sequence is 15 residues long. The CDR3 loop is CASSPLWPPVEELFF. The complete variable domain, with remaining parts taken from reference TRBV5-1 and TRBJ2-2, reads KAGVTQTPRYLIKTRGQQVTLSCSPISGHRSVSWYQQTPGQGLQFLFEYFSETQRNKGNFPGRFSGRQFSNSRSEMNVSTLELGDSALYLCASSPLWPPVEELFFGEGSRLTVL.

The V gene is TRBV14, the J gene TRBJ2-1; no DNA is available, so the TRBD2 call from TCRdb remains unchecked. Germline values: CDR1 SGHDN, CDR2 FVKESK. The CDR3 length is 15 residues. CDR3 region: CASSQGLAGAHEQFF.

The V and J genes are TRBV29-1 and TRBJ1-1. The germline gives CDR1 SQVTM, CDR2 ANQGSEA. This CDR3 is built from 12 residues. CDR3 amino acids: CSVDLANTEAFF.

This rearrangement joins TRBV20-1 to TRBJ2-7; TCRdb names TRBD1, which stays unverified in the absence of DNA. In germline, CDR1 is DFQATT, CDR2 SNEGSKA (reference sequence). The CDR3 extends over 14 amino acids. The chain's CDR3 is CSASPQDRSYEQYF.

The CDR3 loop reads CASSKVGGGQEDFCLQFF. J is TRBJ2-1 and V is TRBV21-1; as DNA is missing, the TRBD2 call by TCRdb cannot be tested. TRBV21-1 is labeled a pseudogene. The CDR3 has 18 residues.

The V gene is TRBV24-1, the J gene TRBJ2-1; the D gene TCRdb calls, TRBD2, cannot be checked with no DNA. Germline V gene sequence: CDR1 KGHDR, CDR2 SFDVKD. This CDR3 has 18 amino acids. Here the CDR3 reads CATYGLAGVDLSFNEQFF.

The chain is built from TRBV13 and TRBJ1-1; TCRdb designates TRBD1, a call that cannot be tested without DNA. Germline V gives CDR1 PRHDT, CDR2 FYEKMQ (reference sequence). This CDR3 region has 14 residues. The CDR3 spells CASSPRGVNTEAFF.

The CDR3 sequence is CSVEVQGWETQYF. The V gene is TRBV29-1, the J gene TRBJ2-5. CDR3 size: 13 residues. CDR1 SQVTM and CDR2 ANQGSEA come from the germline V gene.